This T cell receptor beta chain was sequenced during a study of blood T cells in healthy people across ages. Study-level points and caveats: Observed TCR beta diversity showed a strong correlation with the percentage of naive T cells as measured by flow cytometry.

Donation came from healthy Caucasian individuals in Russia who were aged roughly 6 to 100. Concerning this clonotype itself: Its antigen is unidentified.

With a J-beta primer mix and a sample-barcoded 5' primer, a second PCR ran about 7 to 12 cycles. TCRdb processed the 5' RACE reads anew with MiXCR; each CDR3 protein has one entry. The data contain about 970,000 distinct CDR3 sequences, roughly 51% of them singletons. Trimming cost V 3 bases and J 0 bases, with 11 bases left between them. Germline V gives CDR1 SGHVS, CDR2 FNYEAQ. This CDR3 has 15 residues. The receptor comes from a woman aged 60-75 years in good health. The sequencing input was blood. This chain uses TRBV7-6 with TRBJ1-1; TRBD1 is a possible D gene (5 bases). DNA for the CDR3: TGTGCCAGCAGCTTTGGGGCAGGGTTGAACACTGAAGCTTTCTTT. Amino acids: CASSFGAGLNTEAFF.